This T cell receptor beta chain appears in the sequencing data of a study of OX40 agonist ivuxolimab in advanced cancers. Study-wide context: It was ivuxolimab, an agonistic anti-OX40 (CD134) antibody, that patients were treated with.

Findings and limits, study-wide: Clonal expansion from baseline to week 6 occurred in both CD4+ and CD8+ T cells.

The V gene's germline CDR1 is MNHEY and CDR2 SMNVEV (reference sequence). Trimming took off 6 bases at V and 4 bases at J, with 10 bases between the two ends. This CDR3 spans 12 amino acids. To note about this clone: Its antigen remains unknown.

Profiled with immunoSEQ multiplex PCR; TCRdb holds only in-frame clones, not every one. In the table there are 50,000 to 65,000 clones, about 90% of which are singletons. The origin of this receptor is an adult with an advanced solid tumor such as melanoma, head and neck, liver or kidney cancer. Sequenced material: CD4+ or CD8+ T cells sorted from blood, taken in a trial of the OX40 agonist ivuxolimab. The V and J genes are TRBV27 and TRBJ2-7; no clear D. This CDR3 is CASRDSEYEQYF. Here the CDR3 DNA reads TGTGCCAGCAGGGATTCAGAGTACGAGCAGTACTTC.